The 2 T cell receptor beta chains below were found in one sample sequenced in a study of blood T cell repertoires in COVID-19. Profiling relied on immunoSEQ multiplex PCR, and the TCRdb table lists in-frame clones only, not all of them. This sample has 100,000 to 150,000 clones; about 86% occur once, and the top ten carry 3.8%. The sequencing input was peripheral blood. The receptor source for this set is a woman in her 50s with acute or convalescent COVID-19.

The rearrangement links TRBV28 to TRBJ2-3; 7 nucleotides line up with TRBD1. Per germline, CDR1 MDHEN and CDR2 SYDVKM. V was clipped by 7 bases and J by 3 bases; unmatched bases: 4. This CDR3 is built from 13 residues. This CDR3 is CASTRQGTDTQYF. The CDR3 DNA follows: TGTGCCAGCACTCGACAGGGAACAGATACGCAGTATTTT.

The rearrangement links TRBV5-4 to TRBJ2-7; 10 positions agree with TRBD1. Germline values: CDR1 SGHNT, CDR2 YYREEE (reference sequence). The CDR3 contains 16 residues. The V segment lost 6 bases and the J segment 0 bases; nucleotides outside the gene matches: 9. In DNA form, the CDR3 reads TGTGCCAGCACTCCGGGACAGGGGACTAGCTCCTACGAGCAGTACTTC. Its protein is CASTPGQGTSSYEQYF.